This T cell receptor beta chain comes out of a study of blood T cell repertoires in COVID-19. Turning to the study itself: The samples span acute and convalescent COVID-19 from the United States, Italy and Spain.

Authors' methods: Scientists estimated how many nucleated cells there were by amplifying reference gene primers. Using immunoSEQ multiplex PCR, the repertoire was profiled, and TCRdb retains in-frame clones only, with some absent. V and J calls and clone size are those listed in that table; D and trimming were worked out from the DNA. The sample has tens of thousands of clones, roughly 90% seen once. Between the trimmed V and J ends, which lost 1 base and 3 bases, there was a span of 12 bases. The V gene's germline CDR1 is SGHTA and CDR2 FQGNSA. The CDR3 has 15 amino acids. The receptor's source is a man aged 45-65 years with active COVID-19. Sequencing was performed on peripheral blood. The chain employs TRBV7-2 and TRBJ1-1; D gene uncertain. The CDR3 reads CASSLGGNRDTEAFF. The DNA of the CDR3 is TGTGCCAGCAGCTTAGGAGGGAATCGGGACACTGAAGCTTTCTTT.